A selection of T cell receptor beta chains follows, all from one sample in a study of OX40 agonist ivuxolimab in advanced cancers. The repertoire was sequenced with immunoSEQ multiplex PCR; TCRdb's copy has only in-frame clones and lacks some. The table includes 55,000 to 65,000 clones, about 89% detected once. This material consisted of CD4+ or CD8+ T cells sorted from blood, taken in a trial of the OX40 agonist ivuxolimab. These receptors were obtained from an adult with an advanced solid tumor such as melanoma, head and neck, liver or kidney cancer. Each CDR3 is given without its conserved first and last residue. Clone size, where shown, is once, few, many, or a class for clones that have expanded.

NA,TRBV28,ASISLYSNQPQH
NA,TRBV7-3,ASSPPDTQY
NA,TRBV4-1,ASSQGLYNEKLF
NA,TRBV5-1,ASSPDRGPGTDTQY
NA,TRBV7-3,ASSNGRAPGELF
NA,TRBV7-2,ASSTLAGVRGEQY
NA,TRBV25-1,ASSDKREGSYEQY
NA,TRBV19,ASRRQGAVYHEQF
NA,TRBV4-2,ASSQGDRGLAEAF
NA,TRBV18,ASSTGKGRETQY
once,TRBV10-3,AISDMDGRKAYEQY
NA,TRBV11-2,ASSTSRANTGELF
NA,TRBV6-1,ASSALGDPPLEQY
few,TRBV6-5,ASSSRQGVRH
NA,TRBV6-6,ASSYSSQRAYEQY
NA,TRBV5-1,ASSLEGGFYNEQF
NA,TRBV7-6,ASSLGGANEQY
NA,TRBV5-1,ASSLEAGRETQY
NA,TRBV11-3,ASSLGRAGATDTQY
NA,TRBV15,ATSTLARGNEQF
NA,TRBV28,ASSRQGNQPQH
NA,TRBV15,ATSRGDNGELF
NA,TRBV7-3,ASSSTPLGLAGGELF
once,TRBV28,ASPDGSLDEQF
NA,TRBV27,ASSLWGMNTEAF
NA,TRBV7-3,ASSNPRSEQY
NA,TRBV30,AWTLDRGSEQY